This T cell receptor (beta chain) was recovered during a study of shared clonotypes between healthy human individuals. Notes on the study in general: The sampled material consisted only of blood, and tissue repertoires are likely to differ.

The protocol was immunoSEQ multiplex PCR, while the TCRdb copy is restricted to in-frame clones and leaves out a portion. The sample yields about 1.9 million clones, around 93% seen once. The CDR3 extends over 13 amino acids. Germline V gives CDR1 SGHDT, CDR2 YYEEEE. V was cut by 0 bases and J by 5 bases, with 8 bases left in between. On this clone: Its antigen is undetermined.

Naive CD8 cells, CD45RO-negative and positively selected for CCR7, excluded terminally differentiated effector memory CD45RA+ cells. This chain connects TRBV5-6 to TRBJ1-1; no firm D call. The specimen was naive CD8+ T cells from PBMCs. The clonotype was recovered from a man in his late teens or twenties in good health. Some clones in this sample may be carry-over from other donors' samples. The CDR3 coding sequence is TGTGCCAGCAGCTTGGGTCCCGGGACTGAAGCTTTCTTT. Amino acid sequence: CASSLGPGTEAFF.